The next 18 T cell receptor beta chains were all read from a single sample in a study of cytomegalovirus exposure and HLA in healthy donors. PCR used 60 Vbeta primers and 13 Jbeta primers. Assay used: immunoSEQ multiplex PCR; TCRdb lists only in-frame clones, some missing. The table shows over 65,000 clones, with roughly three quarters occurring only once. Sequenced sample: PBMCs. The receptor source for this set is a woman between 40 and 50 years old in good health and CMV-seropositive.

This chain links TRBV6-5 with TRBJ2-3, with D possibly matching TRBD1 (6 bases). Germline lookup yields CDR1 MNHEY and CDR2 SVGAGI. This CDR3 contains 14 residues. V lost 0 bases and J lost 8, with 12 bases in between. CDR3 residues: CASSYSPLRGTQYF. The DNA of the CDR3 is TGTGCCAGCAGTTACTCACCCCTCAGGGGTACGCAGTATTTT.

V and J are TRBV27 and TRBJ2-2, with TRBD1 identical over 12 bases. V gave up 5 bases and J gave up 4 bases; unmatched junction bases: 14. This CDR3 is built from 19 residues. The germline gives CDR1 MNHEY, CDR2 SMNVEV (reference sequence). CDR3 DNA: TGTGCCAGCAGTCCACACCGGGACAGGGGGCGATGGGGCACCGGGGAGCTGTTTTTT. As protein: CASSPHRDRGRWGTGELFF.

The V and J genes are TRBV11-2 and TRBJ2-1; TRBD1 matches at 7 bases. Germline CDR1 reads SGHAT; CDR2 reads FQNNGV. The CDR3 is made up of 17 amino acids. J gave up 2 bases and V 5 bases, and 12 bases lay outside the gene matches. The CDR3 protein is CASSPRWTGNTYNEQFF. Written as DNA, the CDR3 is TGTGCCAGCAGCCCTAGGTGGACAGGTAATACCTACAATGAGCAGTTCTTC.

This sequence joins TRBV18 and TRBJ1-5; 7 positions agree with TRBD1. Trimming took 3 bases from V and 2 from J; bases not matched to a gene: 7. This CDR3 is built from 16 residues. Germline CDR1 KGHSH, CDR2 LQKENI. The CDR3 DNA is TGTGCCAGCTCACCGACCTTCGGACAGGGCAATCAGCCCCAGCATTTT. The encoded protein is CASSPTFGQGNQPQHF.

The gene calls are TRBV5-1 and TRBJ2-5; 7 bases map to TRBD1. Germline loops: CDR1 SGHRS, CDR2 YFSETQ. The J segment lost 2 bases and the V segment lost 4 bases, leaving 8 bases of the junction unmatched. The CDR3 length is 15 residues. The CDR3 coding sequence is TGCGCCAGCAGCCCCGACAGGGTTGGTCAAGAGACCCAGTACTTC. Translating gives CASSPDRVGQETQYF.

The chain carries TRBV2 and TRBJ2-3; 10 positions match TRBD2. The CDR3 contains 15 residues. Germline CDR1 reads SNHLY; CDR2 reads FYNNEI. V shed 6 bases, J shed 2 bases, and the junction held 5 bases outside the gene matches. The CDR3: CASRGLAALTDTQYF. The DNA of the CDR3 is TGTGCCAGCAGAGGACTAGCGGCCCTCACAGATACGCAGTATTTT.

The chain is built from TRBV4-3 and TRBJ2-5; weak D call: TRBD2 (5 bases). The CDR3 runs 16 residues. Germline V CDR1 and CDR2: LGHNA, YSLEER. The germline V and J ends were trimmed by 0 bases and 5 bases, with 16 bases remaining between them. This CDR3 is CASSQDGVPGSETQYF. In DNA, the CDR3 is TGCGCCAGCAGCCAAGACGGGGTTCCCGGCAGCGAGACCCAGTACTTC.

CDR3 DNA: TGTGCCAGCAGTTCCCGACAGGGGGGGAGAAACTATGGCTACACCTTC. It is translated as CASSSRQGGRNYGYTF. This chain uses TRBV6-5 with TRBJ1-2; the match to TRBD1 covers 9 bases. This CDR3 region has 16 residues. CDR1 and CDR2 (germline): MNHEY, SVGAGI. With 4 bases clipped from V and 2 bases from J, the junction kept 8 bases outside the gene matches.

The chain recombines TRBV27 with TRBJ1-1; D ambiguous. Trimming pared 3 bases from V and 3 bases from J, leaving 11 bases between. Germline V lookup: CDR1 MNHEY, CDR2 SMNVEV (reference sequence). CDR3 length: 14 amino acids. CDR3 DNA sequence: TGTGCCAGCAGTTTTGGAGGGTTGGACACTGAAGCTTTCTTT. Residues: CASSFGGLDTEAFF.

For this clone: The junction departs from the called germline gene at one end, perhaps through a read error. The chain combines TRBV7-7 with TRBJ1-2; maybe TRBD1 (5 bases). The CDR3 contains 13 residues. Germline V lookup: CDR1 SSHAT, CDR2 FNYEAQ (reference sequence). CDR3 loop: CASSLGRPYGYTF. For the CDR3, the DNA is TGTGCTAGCAGCCTGGGGCGTCCCTATGGCTACACCTTC. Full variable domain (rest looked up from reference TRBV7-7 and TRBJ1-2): GAGVSQSPRYKVTKRGQDVTLRCDPISSHATLYWYQQALGQGPEFLTYFNYEAQPDKSGLPSDRFSAERPEGSISTLTIQRTEQRDSAMYRCASSLGRPYGYTFGSGTRLTVV.

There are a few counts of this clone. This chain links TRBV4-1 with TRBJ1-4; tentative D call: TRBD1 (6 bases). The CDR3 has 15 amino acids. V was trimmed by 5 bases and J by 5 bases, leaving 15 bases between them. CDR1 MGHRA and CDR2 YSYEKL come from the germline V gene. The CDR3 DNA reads TGCGCCAGCAGCTACTCCGGGACACTAAATGAAAAACTGTTTTTT. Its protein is CASSYSGTLNEKLFF.

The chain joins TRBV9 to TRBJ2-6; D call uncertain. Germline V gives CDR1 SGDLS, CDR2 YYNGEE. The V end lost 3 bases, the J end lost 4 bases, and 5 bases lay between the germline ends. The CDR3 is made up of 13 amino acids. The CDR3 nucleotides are TGTGCCAGCAGCGATTCAGGGGCCAACGTCCTGACTTTC. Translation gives CASSDSGANVLTF.

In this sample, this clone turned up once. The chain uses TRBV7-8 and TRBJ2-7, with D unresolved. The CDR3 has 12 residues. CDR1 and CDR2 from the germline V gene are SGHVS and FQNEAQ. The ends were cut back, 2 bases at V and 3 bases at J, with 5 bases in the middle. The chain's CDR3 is CASSLLLYEQYF. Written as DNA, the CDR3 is TGTGCCAGCAGCTTACTCCTCTACGAGCAGTACTTC.

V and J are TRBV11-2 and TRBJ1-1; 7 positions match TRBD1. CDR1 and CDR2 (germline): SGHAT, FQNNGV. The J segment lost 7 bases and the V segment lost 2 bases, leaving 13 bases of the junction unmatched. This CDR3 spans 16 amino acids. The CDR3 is CASSLREWRGPVEAFF. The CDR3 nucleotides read TGTGCCAGCAGCTTAAGGGAGTGGAGGGGGCCGGTTGAAGCTTTCTTT.

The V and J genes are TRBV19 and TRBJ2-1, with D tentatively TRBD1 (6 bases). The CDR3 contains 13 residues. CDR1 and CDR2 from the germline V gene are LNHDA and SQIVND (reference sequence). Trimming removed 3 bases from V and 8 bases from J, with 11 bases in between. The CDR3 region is CASSIVGGDEQFF. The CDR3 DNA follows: TGTGCCAGTAGTATCGTAGGGGGAGATGAGCAGTTCTTC.

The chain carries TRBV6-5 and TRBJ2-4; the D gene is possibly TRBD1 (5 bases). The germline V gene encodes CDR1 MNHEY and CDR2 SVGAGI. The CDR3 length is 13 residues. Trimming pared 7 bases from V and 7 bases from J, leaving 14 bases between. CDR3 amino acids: CASTSAGSNIQYF. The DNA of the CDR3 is TGTGCCAGCACCTCCGCAGGGTCGAACATTCAGTACTTC.

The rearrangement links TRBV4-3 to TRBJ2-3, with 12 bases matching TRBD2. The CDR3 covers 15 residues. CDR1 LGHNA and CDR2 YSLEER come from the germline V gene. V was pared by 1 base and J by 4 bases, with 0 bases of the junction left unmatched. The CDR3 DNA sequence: TGCGCCAGCAGCCAAGCTAGCGGGAGGGCAGATACGCAGTATTTT. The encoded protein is CASSQASGRADTQYF.

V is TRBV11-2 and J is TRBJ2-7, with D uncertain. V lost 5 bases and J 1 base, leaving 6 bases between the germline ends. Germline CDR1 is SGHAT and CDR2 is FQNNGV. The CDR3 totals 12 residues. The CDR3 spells CASSPTSYEQYF. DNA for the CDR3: TGTGCCAGCAGCCCCACTTCCTACGAGCAGTACTTC.